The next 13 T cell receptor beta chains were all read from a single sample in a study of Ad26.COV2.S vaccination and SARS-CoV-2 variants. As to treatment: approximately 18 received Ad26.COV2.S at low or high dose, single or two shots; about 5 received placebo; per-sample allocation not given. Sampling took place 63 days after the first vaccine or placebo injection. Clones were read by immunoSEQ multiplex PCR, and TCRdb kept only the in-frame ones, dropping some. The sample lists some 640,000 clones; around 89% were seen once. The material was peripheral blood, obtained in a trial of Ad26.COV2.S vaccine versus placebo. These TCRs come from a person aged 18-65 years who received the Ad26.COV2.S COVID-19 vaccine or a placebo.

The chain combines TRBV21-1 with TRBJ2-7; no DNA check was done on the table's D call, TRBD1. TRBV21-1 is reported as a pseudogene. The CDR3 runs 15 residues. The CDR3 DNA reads TGTGCCAGCAGCAAAGATGGTCAGGGAACCTACGAGCAGTACTTC. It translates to CASSKDGQGTYEQYF.

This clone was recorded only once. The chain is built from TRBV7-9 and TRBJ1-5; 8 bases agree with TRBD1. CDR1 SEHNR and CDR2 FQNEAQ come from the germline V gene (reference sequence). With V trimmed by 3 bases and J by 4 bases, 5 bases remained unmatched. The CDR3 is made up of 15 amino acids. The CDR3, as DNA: TGTGCCAGCAGCTTCGGACAGGGTAGGAATCAGCCCCAGCATTTT. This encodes CASSFGQGRNQPQHF.

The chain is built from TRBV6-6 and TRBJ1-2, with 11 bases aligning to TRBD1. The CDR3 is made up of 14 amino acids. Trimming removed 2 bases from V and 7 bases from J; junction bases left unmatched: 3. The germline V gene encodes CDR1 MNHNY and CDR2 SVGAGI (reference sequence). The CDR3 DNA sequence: TGTGCCAGCAGTTACGGGACAGGGGGAGTTGGCTACACCTTC. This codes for CASSYGTGGVGYTF.

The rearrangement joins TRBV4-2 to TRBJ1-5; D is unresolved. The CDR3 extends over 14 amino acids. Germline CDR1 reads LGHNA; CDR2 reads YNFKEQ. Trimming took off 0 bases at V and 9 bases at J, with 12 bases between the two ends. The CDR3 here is CASSQETGIGPQHF. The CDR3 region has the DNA TGTGCCAGCAGCCAAGAGACGGGGATAGGGCCCCAGCATTTT.

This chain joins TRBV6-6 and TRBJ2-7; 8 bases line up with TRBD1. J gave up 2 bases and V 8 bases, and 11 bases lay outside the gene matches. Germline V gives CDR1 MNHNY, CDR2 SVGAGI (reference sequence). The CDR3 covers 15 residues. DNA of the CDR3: TGTGCCAGCGAGACCAGGGACAGGAGTACCTACGAGCAGTACTTC. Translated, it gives CASETRDRSTYEQYF.

The CDR3 loop is CASSYDTGRYGYTF. The CDR3 bases are TGTGCCAGCAGTTACGACACAGGGAGGTATGGCTACACCTTC. The V call is TRBV6-5, the J call TRBJ1-2, with D possibly being TRBD1 (6 bases). This CDR3 is 14 amino acids long. Trimming removed 2 bases from V and 5 bases from J, with 12 bases in between. The V gene's germline CDR1 is MNHEY and CDR2 SVGAGI.

The CDR3 is CASRPDLRGYTF. In nucleotides, the CDR3 is TGTGCCAGCCGCCCGGACCTCCGAGGCTACACCTTC. This chain links TRBV6-2 or TRBV6-3 with TRBJ1-2; D call uncertain. The CDR3 consists of 12 residues. In germline, CDR1 is MNHEY, CDR2 SVGEGT. V was clipped by 8 bases and J by 8 bases, with 15 bases between them.

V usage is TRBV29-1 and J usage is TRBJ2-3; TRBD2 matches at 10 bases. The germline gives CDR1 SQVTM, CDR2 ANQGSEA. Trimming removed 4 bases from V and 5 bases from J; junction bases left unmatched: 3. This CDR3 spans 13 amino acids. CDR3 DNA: TGCAGCGTTGCGAGCGGGGGGGTAGATACGCAGTATTTT. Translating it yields CSVASGGVDTQYF.

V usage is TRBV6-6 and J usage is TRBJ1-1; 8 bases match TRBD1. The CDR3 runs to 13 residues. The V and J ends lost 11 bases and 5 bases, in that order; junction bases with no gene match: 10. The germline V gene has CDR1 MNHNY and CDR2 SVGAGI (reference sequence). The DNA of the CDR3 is TGTGCCGGAGTTCGGCAGGGGGCGACTGAAGCTTTCTTT. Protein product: CAGVRQGATEAFF.

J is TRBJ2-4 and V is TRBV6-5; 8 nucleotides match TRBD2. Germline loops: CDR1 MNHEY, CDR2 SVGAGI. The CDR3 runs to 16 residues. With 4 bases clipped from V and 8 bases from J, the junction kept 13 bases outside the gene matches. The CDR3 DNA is TGTGCCAGCAGTTCCTCGGGGGGGCGCGGGTCGGACATTCAGTACTTC. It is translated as CASSSSGGRGSDIQYF.

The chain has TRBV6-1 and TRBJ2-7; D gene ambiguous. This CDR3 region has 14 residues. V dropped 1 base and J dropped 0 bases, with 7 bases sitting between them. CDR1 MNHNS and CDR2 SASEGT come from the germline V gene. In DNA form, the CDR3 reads TGTGCCAGCAGTGAAGACCACAGCTCCTACGAGCAGTACTTC. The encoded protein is CASSEDHSSYEQYF.

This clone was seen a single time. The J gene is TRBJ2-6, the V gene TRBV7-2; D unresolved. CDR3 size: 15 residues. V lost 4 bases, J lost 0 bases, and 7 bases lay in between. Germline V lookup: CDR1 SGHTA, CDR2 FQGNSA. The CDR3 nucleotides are TGTGCCAGCAGCTGGATTTACTCTGGGGCCAACGTCCTGACTTTC. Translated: CASSWIYSGANVLTF.

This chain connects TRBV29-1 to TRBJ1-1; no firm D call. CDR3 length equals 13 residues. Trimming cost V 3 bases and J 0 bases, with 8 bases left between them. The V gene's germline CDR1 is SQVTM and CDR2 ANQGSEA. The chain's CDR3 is CSVDRQMNTEAFF. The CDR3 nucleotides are TGCAGCGTTGATCGGCAGATGAACACTGAAGCTTTCTTT.